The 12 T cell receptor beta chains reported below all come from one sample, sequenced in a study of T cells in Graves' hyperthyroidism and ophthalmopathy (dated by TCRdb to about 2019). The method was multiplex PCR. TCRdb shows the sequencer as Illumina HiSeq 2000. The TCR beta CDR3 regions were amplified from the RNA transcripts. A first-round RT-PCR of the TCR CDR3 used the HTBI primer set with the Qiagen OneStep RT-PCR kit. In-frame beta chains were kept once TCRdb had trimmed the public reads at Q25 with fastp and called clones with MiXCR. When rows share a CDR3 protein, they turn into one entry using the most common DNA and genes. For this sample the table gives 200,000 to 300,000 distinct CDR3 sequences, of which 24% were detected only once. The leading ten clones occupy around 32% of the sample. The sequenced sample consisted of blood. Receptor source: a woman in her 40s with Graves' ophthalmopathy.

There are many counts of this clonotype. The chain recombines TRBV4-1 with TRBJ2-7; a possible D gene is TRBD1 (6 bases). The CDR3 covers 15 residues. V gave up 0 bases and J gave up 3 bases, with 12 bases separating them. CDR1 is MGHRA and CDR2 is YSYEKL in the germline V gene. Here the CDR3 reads CASSQEVQGYYEQYF. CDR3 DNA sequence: TGCGCCAGCAGCCAAGAAGTACAGGGATACTACGAGCAGTACTTC.

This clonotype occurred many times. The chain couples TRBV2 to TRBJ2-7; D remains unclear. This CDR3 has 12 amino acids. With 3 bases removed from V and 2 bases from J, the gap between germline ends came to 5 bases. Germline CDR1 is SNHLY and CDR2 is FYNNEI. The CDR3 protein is CASSESAYEQYF. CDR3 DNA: TGTGCCAGCAGTGAGAGCGCCTACGAGCAGTACTTC.

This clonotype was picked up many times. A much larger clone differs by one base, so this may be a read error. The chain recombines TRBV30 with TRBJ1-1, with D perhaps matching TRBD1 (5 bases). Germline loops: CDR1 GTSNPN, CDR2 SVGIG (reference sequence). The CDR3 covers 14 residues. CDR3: CAWIRAGRNTEALF. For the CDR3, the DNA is TGTGCCTGGATCCGAGCAGGGAGGAACACTGAAGCTCTCTTT.

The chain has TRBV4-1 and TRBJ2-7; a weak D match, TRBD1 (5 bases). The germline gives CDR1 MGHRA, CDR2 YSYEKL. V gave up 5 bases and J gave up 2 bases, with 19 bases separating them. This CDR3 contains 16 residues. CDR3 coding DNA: TGCGCCAGCAGCTTGGAACCTCAGGGTTCTGCCTACGAGCAGTACTTC. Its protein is CASSLEPQGSAYEQYF.

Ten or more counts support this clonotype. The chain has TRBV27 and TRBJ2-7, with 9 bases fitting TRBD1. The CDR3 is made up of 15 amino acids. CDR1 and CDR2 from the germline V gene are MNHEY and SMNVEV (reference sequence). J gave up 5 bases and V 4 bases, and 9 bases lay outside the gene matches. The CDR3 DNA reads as TGTGCCAGCAGTTCGTTACAGGGGGCGCGGGACGAGCAGTACTTC. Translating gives CASSSLQGARDEQYF.

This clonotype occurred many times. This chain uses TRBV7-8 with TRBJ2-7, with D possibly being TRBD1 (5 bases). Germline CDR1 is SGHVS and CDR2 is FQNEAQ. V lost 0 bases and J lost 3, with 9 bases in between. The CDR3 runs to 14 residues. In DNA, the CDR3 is TGTGCCAGCAGCTTAGCGCTCCAGGGCTACGAGCAGTACTTC. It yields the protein CASSLALQGYEQYF.

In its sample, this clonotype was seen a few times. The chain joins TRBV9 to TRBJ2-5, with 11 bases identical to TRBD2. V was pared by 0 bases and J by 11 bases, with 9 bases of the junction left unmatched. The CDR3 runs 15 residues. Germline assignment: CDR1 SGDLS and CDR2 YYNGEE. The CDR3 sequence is CASSVEGTSGVAQYF. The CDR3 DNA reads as TGTGCCAGCAGCGTAGAAGGGACTAGCGGTGTGGCTCAGTACTTC.

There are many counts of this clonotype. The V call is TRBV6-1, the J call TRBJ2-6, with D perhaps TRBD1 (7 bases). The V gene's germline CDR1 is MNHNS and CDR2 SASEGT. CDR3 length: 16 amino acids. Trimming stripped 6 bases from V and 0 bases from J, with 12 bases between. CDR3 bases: TGTGCCAGCAGCAGGGGGGAGAGCTCTGGGGCCAACGTCCTGACTTTC. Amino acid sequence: CASSRGESSGANVLTF.

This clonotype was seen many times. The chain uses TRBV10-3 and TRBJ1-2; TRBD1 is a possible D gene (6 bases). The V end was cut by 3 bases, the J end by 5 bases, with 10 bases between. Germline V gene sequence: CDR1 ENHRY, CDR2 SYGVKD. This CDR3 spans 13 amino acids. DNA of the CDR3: TGTGCCATCAGTGATTTGAGGGGGTATGGCTACACCTTC. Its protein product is CAISDLRGYGYTF.

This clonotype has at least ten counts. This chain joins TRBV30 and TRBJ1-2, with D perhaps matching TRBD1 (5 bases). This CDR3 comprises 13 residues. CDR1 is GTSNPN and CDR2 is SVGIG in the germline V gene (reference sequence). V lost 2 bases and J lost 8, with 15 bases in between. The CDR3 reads CAWSKPLGTGYTF. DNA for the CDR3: TGTGCCTGGAGTAAGCCCTTGGGGACCGGCTACACCTTC.

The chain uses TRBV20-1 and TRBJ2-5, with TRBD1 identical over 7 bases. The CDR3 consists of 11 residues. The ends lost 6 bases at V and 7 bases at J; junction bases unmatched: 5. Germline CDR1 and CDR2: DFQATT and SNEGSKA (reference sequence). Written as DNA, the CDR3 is TGCAGTGCAGGGGGCGAGGGGACCCAGTACTTC. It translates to CSAGGEGTQYF.

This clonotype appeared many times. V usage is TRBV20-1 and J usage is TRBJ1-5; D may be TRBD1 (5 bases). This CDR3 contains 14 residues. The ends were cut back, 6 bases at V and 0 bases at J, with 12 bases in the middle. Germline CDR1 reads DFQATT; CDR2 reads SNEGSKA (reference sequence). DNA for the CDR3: TGCAGTGCCCGGGACCCCAATAGCAATCAGCCCCAGCATTTT. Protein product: CSARDPNSNQPQHF.